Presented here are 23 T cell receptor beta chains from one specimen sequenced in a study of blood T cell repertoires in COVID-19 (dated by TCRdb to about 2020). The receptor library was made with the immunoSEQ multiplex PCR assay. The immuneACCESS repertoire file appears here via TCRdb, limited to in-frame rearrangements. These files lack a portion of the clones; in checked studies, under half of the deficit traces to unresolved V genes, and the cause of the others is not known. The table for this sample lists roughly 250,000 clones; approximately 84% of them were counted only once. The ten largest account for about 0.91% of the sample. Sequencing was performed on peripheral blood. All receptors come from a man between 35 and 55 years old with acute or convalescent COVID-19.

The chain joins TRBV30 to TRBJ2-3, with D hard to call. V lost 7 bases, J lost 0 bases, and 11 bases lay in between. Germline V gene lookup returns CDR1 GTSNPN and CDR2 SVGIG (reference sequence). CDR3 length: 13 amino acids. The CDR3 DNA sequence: TGTGCCTCCCGGTGGGCTAGCACAGATACGCAGTATTTT. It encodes CASRWASTDTQYF.

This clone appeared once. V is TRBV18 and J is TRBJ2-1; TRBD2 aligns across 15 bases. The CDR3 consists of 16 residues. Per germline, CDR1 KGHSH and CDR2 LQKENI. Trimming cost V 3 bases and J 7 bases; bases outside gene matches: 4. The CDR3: CASSPGLAGGLNEQFF. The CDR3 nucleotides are TGTGCCAGCTCACCGGGACTAGCGGGGGGATTAAATGAGCAGTTCTTC. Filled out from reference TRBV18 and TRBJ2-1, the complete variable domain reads NAGVMQNPRHLVRRRGQEARLRCSPMKGHSHVYWYRQLPEEGLKFMVYLQKENIIDESGMPKERFSAEFPKEGPSILRIQQVVRGDSAAYFCASSPGLAGGLNEQFFGPGTRLTVL.

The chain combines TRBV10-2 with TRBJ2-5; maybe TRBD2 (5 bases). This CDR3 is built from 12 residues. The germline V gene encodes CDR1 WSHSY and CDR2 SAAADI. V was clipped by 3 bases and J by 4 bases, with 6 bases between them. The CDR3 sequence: CASSEEGETQYF. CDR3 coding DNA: TGCGCCAGCAGTGAAGAGGGAGAGACCCAGTACTTC.

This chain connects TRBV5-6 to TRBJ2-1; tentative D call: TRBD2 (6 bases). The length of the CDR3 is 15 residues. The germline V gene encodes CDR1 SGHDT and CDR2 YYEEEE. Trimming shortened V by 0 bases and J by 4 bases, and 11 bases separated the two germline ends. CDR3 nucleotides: TGTGCCAGCAGCTTGGAGGGACTGTCTTACAATGAGCAGTTCTTC. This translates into CASSLEGLSYNEQFF.

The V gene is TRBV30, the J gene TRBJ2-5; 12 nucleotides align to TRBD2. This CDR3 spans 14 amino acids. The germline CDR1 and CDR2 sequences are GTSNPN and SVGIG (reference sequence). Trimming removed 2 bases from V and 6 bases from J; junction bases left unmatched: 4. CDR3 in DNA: TGTGCCTGGAGTTCTAGCGGGGGGGCGAAGACCCAGTACTTC. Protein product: CAWSSSGGAKTQYF.

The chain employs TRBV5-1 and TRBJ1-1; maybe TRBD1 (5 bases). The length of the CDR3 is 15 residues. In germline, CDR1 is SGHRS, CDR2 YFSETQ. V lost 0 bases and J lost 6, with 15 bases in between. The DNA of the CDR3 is TGCGCCAGCAGCTTGGCCGGTAGTCGGGGGTCTGAAGCTTTCTTT. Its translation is CASSLAGSRGSEAFF.

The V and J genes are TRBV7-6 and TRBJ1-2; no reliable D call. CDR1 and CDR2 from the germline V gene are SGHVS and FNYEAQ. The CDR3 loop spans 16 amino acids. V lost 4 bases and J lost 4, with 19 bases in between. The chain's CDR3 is CASSSPLGKASYGYTF. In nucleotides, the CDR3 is TGTGCCAGCAGCTCTCCCCTAGGTAAAGCTTCCTATGGCTACACCTTC.

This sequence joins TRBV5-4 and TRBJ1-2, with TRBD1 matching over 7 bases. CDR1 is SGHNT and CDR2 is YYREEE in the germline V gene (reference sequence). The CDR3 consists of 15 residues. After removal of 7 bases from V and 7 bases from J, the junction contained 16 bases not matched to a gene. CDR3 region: CASGSVGQSMRGYTF. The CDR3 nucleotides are TGTGCCAGCGGCTCGGTGGGACAGTCTATGCGTGGCTACACCTTC.

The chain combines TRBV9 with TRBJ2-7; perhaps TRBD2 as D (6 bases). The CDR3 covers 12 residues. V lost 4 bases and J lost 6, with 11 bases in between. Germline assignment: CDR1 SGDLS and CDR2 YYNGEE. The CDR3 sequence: CASSSYGGEQYF. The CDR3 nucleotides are TGTGCCAGCAGCTCCTACGGGGGCGAGCAGTACTTC. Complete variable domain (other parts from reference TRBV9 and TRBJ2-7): DSGVTQTPKHLITATGQRVTLRCSPRSGDLSVYWYQQSLDQGLQFLIQYYNGEERAKGNILERFSAQQFPDLHSELNLSSLELGDSALYFCASSSYGGEQYFGPGTRLTVT.

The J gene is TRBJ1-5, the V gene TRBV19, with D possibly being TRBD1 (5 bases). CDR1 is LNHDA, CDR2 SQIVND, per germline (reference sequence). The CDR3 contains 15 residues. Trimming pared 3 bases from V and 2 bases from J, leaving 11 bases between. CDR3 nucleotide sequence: TGTGCCAGTAGTATGGAGGGAGGGGGCAATCAGCCCCAGCATTTT. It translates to CASSMEGGGNQPQHF.

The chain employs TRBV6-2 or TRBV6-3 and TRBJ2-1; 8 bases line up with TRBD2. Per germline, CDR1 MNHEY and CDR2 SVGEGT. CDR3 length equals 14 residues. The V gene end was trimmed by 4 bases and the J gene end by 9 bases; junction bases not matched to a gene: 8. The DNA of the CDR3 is TGTGCCAGCAGTTGGGGGCGGGGGGCTAGTGAGCAGTTCTTC. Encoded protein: CASSWGRGASEQFF.

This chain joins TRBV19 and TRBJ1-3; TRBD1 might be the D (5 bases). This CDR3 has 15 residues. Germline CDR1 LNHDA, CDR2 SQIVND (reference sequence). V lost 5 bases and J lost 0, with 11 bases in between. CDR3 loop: CASSQQVDSGNTIYF. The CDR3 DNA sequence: TGTGCCAGTAGTCAACAGGTCGACTCTGGAAACACCATATATTTT.

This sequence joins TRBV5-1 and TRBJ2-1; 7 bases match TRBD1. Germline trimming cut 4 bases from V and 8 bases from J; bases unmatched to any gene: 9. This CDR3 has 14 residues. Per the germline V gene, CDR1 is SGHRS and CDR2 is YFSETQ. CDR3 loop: CASSIQTGRDEQFF. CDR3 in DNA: TGCGCCAGCAGCATCCAGACAGGGAGAGATGAGCAGTTCTTC.

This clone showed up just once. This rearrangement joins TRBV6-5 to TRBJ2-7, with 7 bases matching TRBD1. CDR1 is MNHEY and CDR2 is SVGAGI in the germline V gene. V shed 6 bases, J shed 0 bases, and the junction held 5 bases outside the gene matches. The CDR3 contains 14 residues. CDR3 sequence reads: CASSRGQASYEQYF. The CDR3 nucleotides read TGTGCCAGCAGCCGAGGACAGGCCTCCTACGAGCAGTACTTC.

This CDR3 reads CASSLGASVGDEQYF. In DNA, the CDR3 is TGTGCCAGCAGCTTAGGCGCCAGTGTAGGAGACGAGCAGTACTTC. The chain recombines TRBV11-3 with TRBJ2-7, with D hard to call. The germline gives CDR1 SGHNT, CDR2 YENEEA. The CDR3 has 15 amino acids. V was cut by 1 base and J by 5 bases, with 15 bases left in between.

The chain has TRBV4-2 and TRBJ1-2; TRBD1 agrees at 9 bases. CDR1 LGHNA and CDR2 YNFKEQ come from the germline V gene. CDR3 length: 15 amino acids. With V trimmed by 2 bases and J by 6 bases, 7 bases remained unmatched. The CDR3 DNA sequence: TGTGCCAGCAGCCAAAGTGGACAGGGGAGGAATGGCTACACCTTC. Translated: CASSQSGQGRNGYTF.

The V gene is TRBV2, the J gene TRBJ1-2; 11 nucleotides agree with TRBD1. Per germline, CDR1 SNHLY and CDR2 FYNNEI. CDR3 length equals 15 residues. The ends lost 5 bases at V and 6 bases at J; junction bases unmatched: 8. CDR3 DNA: TGTGCCAGCAGTCCGGACAGGGGGCGAAGAGATGGCTACACCTTC. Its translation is CASSPDRGRRDGYTF.

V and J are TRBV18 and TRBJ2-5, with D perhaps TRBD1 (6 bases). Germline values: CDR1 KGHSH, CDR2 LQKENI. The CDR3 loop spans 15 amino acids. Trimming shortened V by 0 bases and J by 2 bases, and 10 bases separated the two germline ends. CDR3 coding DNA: TGTGCCAGCTCACCACCAAACAGGGCTCAAGAGACCCAGTACTTC. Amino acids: CASSPPNRAQETQYF.

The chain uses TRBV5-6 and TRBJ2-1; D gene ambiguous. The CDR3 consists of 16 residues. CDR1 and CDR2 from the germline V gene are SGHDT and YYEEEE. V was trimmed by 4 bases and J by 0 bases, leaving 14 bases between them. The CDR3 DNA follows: TGTGCCAGCAGCCCGGCGGTTATTCGCTCCTACAATGAGCAGTTCTTC. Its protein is CASSPAVIRSYNEQFF.

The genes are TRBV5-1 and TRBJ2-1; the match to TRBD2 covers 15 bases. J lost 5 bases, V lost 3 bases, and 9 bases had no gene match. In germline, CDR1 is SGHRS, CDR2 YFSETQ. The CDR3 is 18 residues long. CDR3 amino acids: CASSWGLAGGFNHNEQFF. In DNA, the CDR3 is TGCGCCAGCAGCTGGGGACTAGCGGGGGGTTTTAATCACAATGAGCAGTTCTTC.

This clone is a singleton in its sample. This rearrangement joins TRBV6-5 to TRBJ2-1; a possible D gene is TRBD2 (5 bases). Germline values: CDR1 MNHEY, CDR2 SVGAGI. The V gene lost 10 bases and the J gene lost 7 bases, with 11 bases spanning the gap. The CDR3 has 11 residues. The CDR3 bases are TGTGCCACCCACCGGGGTAATGAGCAGTTCTTC. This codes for CATHRGNEQFF.

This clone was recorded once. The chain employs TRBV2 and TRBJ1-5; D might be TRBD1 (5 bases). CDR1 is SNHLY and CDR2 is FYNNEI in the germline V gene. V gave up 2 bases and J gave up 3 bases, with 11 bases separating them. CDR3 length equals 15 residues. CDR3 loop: CASSERGSPNQPQHF. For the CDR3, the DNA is TGTGCCAGCAGTGAAAGGGGAAGCCCCAATCAGCCCCAGCATTTT.

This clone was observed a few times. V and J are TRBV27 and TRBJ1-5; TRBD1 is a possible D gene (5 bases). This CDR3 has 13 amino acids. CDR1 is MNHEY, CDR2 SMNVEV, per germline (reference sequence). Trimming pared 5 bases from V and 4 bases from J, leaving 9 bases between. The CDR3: CASSPRGNQPQHF. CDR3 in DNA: TGTGCCAGCAGTCCCCGGGGGAATCAGCCCCAGCATTTT.